This TCR beta chain was recorded in a study of identical twins. Study-level results: The same donors were not followed; conclusions instead depended on cross-sectional statistical analysis. Twin-shared out-of-frame alpha sequences were enriched for low generation probability.

Every donor was a healthy Caucasian. cDNA carried unique molecular identifiers, and a universal primer site was added by template switching. TCRdb re-called the 5' RACE reads with MiXCR, one entry per CDR3 protein. The sample has around 490,000 distinct CDR3 sequences; around 15% are singletons. As regards this clonotype: Its matching antigen is unknown.

The CDR3 loop spans 13 amino acids. V lost 0 bases and J lost 2, with 5 bases in between. Germline CDR1 DFQATT, CDR2 SNEGSKA (reference sequence). The same specimen was also included in a second study, on yellow fever vaccine responses in identical twins.

This chain connects TRBV20-1 to TRBJ1-3; D ambiguous. The source is a woman younger than 30 in good health. Sequenced: CD4+ T cells sorted from blood. As DNA, the CDR3 is TGCAGTGCTAGAGACCCGACTGGAAACACCATATATTTT. Residues: CSARDPTGNTIYF.